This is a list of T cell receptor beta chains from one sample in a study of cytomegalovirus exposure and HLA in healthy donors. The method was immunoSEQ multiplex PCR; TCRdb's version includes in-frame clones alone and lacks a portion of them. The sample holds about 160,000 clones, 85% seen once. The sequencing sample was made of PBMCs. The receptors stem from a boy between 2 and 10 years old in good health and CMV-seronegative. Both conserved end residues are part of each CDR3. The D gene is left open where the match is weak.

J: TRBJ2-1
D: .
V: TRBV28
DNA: TGTGCCAGCAGGGCCACAGGGACCTACAATGAGCAGTTCTTC
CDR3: CASRATGTYNEQFF

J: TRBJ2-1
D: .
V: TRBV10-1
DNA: TGCGCCAGCAGTAGGGGGAATGAGCAGTTCTTC
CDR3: CASSRGNEQFF

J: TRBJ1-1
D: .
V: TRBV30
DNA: TGTGCCTGGAGCAAAAGGGGGGGGACTGAAGCTTTCTTT
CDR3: CAWSKRGGTEAFF

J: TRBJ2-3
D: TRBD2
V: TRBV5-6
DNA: TGTGCCAGCAGCCGGACTAGCGGGGGGGTCGGATCCACAGATACGCAGTATTTT
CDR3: CASSRTSGGVGSTDTQYF

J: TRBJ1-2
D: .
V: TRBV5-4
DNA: TGTGCCAGCAGCTTGGGACCCAGCGGATATGGCTACACCTTC
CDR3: CASSLGPSGYGYTF

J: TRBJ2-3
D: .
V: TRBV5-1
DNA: TGCGCCAGCAGCCCAGGGTGGGGTAGCACAGATACGCAGTATTTT
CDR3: CASSPGWGSTDTQYF

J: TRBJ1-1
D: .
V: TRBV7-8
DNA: TGTGCCAGCAGCCGGTCGGAGGTTAACACTGAAGCTTTCTTT
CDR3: CASSRSEVNTEAFF

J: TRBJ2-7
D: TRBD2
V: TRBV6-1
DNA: TGTGCCAGCAGTGTAGCGGGAGGCTCCTACGAGCAGTACTTC
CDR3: CASSVAGGSYEQYF

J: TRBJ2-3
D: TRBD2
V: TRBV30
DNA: TGTGCCTGGAGTGTGAGGGGAAACGCGGGGGGACCTGATACGCAGTATTTT
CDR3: CAWSVRGNAGGPDTQYF

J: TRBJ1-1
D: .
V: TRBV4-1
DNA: TGCGCCAGCAGCCACCGGACAGCCCGGGACACTGAAGCTTTCTTT
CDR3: CASSHRTARDTEAFF